This record covers a single T cell receptor (beta chain). This clone was observed many times. Its antigen specificity is not known. No per-base quality is available; no much larger clone lies one base away. This sample was taken from a study of blood T cell repertoires in COVID-19 (dated by TCRdb to the early 2020s). For the study in its entirety: Samples covering the acute and convalescent phases of COVID-19 were provided by collaborators in the United States, Italy and Spain. The dataset comprised deeply sampled blood TCRbeta repertoires from subjects exposed to, actively infected with, or recovered from COVID-19. The samples were drawn from the first 160 participants of the ongoing ImmuneRACE study and from roughly 1,300 subjects provided by 6 global collaborators. Sample metadata almost always included a de-identified subject ID, COVID-19 status, age in years and sex. Where HLA class I and class II types were available, the types were taken from metadata supplied by the sample provider, not from assay-based typing. The repertoires were made available in a free public database intended to serve as a resource for research on the immune response to SARS-CoV-2. The prospective study material was composed of cDNA or gDNA derived from T cells, B-cell-depleted T cells, or PBMCs.

The immunoSEQ Assay, a bias-controlled multiplex PCR, was used to amplify TCRbeta CDR3 regions from genomic DNA. In the paper's pipeline: Within the assay, amplification of reference gene primers was used to estimate how many nucleated cells each sample contained. To quantify the absolute abundance of each unique TCRbeta CDR3 rearrangement, sequence reads were collapsed and filtered. For each sample, productive Simpson clonality was calculated as the square root of Simpson's diversity index over productive rearrangements. The table comes from immuneACCESS by way of TCRdb, which keeps in-frame sequences with V and J called. Part of the clones is missing from these tables; in studies checked, under half for an unresolved V gene and the rest for unknown reasons. That table supplies the V and J calls and clone size; D and trimming were determined from the DNA. Across this sample there are 150,000 to 200,000 clones, with around 82% seen only once. 11% to 15% of the sample is in the top ten clones.

For this chain, trimming is 0 bases at the V end and 4 bases at the J end, and the number of junction bases without a gene match is 10. The CDR3 sequence holds 17 residues, the cysteine and phenylalanine included. Of the read, only the CDR3 DNA is kept; its 51 bases are in frame from base 1. Taken from the germline V gene, the CDR1 and CDR2 loops are SGDLS and YYNGEE. Whole blood was collected in K2EDTA tubes by collaborating institutions according to the institutions' own protocols. For TCRbeta analysis, collaborator samples were shipped as frozen whole blood, as isolated PBMCs, or as DNA extracted from either sample type. General findings and caveats noted by the study authors: Clinical and demographic metadata were provided uncurated, with the amount varying by source and participant.

Sequencing was carried out using peripheral blood. This sequence originates from a young man with active or convalescent COVID-19. The rearrangement combines TRBV9 with TRBJ1-2; 9 bases in the middle match TRBD1. The nucleotide sequence reads as follows: TGTGCCAGCAGCGTAGCTACTTTGACAGGGGGAGGCTATGGCTACACCTTC. Translated, it gives CASSVATLTGGGYGYTF. Beyond the CDR3, the reference TRBV9 and TRBJ1-2 genes provide the residues; the full variable domain reads: DSGVTQTPKHLITATGQRVTLRCSPRSGDLSVYWYQQSLDQGLQFLIQYYNGEERAKGNILERFSAQQFPDLHSELNLSSLELGDSALYFCASSVATLTGGGYGYTFGSGTRLTVV.